This is a list of T cell receptor beta chains from one sample in a study of T-cell reconstitution after alpha-beta-depleted transplantation in children. MiXCR was run by TCRdb on the PCR reads, yielding one entry per CDR3 protein. The table records approximately 200,000 distinct CDR3 sequences, just over 14% of them present only once. Here the sequenced sample was PBMCs from the stem cell graft donor, taken from the stem cell graft. All receptors derive from a human donor who donated a stem cell graft to a child with acute lymphoblastic leukemia. Each CDR3 is given with its conserved first and last residue. Each record gives: clone size, J gene, V gene, D gene, CDR3 protein, CDR3 DNA. The D gene is left open where the match is weak. Size is omitted from some rows. Given values are once, few, many or a class for expanded clones.

once | TRBJ2-5 | TRBV11-2 | NA | CASSLVGGKTQYF | TGTGCCAGCAGCTTAGTTGGGGGGAAGACCCAGTACTTC
many | TRBJ1-1 | TRBV29-1 | NA | CSVANPGVGTEAFF | TGCAGCGTTGCAAACCCAGGGGTTGGCACTGAAGCTTTCTTT
many | TRBJ1-2 | TRBV20-1 | NA | CSARDHRITSNYGYTF | TGCAGTGCTAGAGATCACCGGATAACCTCTAACTATGGCTACACCTTC
many | TRBJ2-7 | TRBV5-1 | NA | CASSLVVGSGYEQYF | TGCGCCAGCAGCTTGGTTGTCGGGAGTGGGTACGAGCAGTACTTC
many | TRBJ2-5 | TRBV29-1 | NA | CSVEEARGETQYF | TGCAGCGTTGAAGAAGCCCGGGGGGAGACCCAGTACTTC
NA | TRBJ1-4 | TRBV9 | NA | CASSRLQATNEKLFF | TGTGCCAGCAGCCGGCTGCAAGCAACTAATGAAAAACTGTTTTTT
NA | TRBJ2-1 | TRBV10-2 | TRBD2 | CASSGTSGSDEQFF | TGCGCCAGCAGTGGGACTAGCGGGAGTGACGAGCAGTTCTTC
many | TRBJ1-6 | TRBV6-5 | NA | CASSYVTVRNSPLHF | TGTGCCAGCAGTTACGTGACAGTAAGGAATTCACCCCTCCACTTT
many | TRBJ2-7 | TRBV5-1 | TRBD2 | CASSLRLTSGTPYEQYF | TGCGCCAGCAGCTTGCGTTTGACTAGCGGGACCCCCTACGAGCAGTACTTC
few | TRBJ1-6 | TRBV3-1 | NA | CASSRRDVVSYNSPLHF | TGTGCCAGCAGCCGTCGAGATGTGGTCTCCTATAATTCACCCCTCCACTTT
many | TRBJ2-1 | TRBV6-5 | NA | CASSRRAGEQFF | TGTGCCAGCAGTCGGAGGGCCGGTGAGCAGTTCTTC
many | TRBJ2-7 | TRBV28 | NA | CASSLIYEQYF | TGTGCCAGCAGTTTAATCTACGAGCAGTACTTC
many | TRBJ2-3 | TRBV6-1 | NA | CASRPRLETDTQYF | TGTGCCAGCAGGCCGAGACTAGAAACAGATACGCAGTATTTT
many | TRBJ2-5 | TRBV20-1 | TRBD1 | CSAHYRGPQETQYF | TGCAGTGCCCACTACAGGGGGCCCCAAGAGACCCAGTACTTC
NA | TRBJ2-7 | TRBV25-1 | NA | CASSEWAGVGEQYF | TGTGCCAGCAGTGAATGGGCAGGGGTGGGCGAGCAGTACTTC
few | TRBJ2-7 | TRBV5-1 | NA | CASSLDPVSDEQYF | TGCGCCAGCAGCTTGGATCCCGTTTCGGACGAGCAGTACTTC
many | TRBJ2-5 | TRBV20-1 | NA | CSGYGRRGTQYF | TGCAGTGGGTACGGGAGACGTGGGACCCAGTACTTC
many | TRBJ2-3 | TRBV28 | NA | CASRADQGTDTQYF | TGTGCCAGCCGAGCGGATCAGGGGACAGATACGCAGTATTTT
many | TRBJ2-2 | TRBV10-3 | TRBD2 | CAIRSSGGPRGELFF | TGTGCCATCAGGTCTAGCGGGGGCCCCAGGGGGGAGCTGTTTTTT
many | TRBJ2-2 | TRBV5-6 | NA | CASSFPPATGELFF | TGTGCCAGCAGCTTCCCTCCGGCCACCGGGGAGCTGTTTTTT
many | TRBJ1-2 | TRBV10-3 | NA | CAISDPAEGFDGYTF | TGTGCCATCAGTGACCCAGCGGAGGGATTTGATGGCTACACCTTC
many | TRBJ2-3 | TRBV7-9 | NA | CASSSRADTQYF | TGTGCCAGCAGCTCGAGGGCAGATACGCAGTATTTT
many | TRBJ2-7 | TRBV9 | NA | CASSLSPGPSYEQYF | TGTGCCAGCAGCCTTAGTCCGGGCCCCTCCTACGAGCAGTACTTC
many | TRBJ2-1 | TRBV28 | NA | CASSSPQLVSPFF | TGTGCCAGCAGTTCCCCCCAACTAGTTTCCCCGTTCTTC
NA | TRBJ1-2 | TRBV4-2 | NA | CASSPEGHRSSIGYTF | TGTGCCAGCAGCCCCGAAGGGCACAGGTCATCTATTGGCTACACCTTT
few | TRBJ2-1 | TRBV7-7 | NA | CASSADFENEQFF | TGTGCTAGCAGCGCGGACTTTGAGAATGAGCAGTTCTTC
few | TRBJ2-1 | TRBV20-1 | NA | CSARDPMTGNEQFF | TGCAGTGCTAGAGACCCTATGACGGGAAATGAGCAGTTCTTC
many | TRBJ1-4 | TRBV18 | NA | CASSPGPTNEKLFF | TGTGCCAGCTCACCGGGTCCAACTAATGAAAAACTGTTTTTT
few | TRBJ2-7 | TRBV29-1 | TRBD1 | CSVQGQFGVYEQYF | TGCAGCGTTCAGGGACAGTTTGGGGTCTACGAGCAGTACTTC
many | TRBJ2-3 | TRBV7-9 | NA | CASSELVPDTQYF | TGTGCCAGCAGCGAACTAGTTCCAGATACGCAGTATTTT
many | TRBJ2-7 | TRBV21-1 | NA | CASSKVRTGDEQYF | TGTGCCAGCAGCAAAGTCCGGACAGGTGACGAGCAGTACTTC
many | TRBJ2-5 | TRBV3-1 | NA | CASSQDGPGEGETQYF | TGTGCCAGCAGCCAAGATGGCCCGGGAGAAGGAGAGACCCAGTACTTC
many | TRBJ1-1 | TRBV5-1 | NA | CASSLSGGLNTEAFF | TGCGCCAGCAGCTTAAGTGGGGGGCTAAACACTGAAGCTTTCTTT
many | TRBJ2-1 | TRBV5-1 | NA | CASSRAGGDYNEQFF | TGCGCCAGCAGTCGAGCGGGTGGGGACTACAATGAGCAGTTCTTC
few | TRBJ2-7 | TRBV5-1 | TRBD1 | CASSLGGWGPQGVEQYF | TGCGCCAGCAGCTTGGGTGGGTGGGGGCCACAGGGGGTCGAGCAGTACTTC
many | TRBJ2-3 | TRBV6-1 | NA | CASTELSTDTQYF | TGTGCCAGCACTGAGCTCTCGACAGATACGCAGTATTTT
many | TRBJ2-1 | TRBV7-9 | NA | CASTPSYNEQFF | TGTGCCAGCACCCCCTCCTACAATGAGCAGTTCTTC
NA | TRBJ1-5 | TRBV7-4 | NA | CASSLERAGNQPQHF | TGTGCCAGCAGCTTAGAACGGGCAGGCAATCAGCCCCAGCATTTT
NA | TRBJ1-1 | TRBV20-1 | NA | CSARHGGNTEAFF | TGCAGTGCTAGACATGGCGGGAACACTGAAGCTTTCTTT
many | TRBJ2-1 | TRBV12-3/TRBV12-4 | TRBD2 | CATRLAGGWHNEQFF | TGTGCCACCAGACTAGCGGGAGGATGGCACAATGAGCAGTTCTTC
many | TRBJ1-3 | TRBV12-3/TRBV12-4 | NA | CASSFENSGNTIYF | TGTGCCAGCAGTTTTGAGAACTCTGGAAACACCATATATTTT
NA | TRBJ2-7 | TRBV30 | TRBD2 | CAWSTRLAASYEQYF | TGTGCCTGGAGCACGCGACTAGCCGCCTCCTACGAGCAGTACTTC